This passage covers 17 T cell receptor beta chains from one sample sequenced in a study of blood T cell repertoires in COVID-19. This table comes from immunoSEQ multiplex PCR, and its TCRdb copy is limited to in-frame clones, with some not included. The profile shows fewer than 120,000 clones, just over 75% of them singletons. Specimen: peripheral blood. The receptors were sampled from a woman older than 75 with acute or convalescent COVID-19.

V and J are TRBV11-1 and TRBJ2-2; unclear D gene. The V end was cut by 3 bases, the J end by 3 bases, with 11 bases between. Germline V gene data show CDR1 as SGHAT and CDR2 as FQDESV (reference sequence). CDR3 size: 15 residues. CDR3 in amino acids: CASSFGQSDTGELFF. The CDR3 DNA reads TGTGCCAGCAGCTTTGGGCAATCTGACACCGGGGAGCTGTTTTTT. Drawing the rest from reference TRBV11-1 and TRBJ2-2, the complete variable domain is EAEVAQSPRYKITEKSQAVAFWCDPISGHATLYWYRQILGQGPELLVQFQDESVVDDSQLPKDRFSAERLKGVDSTLKIQPAELGDSAMYLCASSFGQSDTGELFFGEGSRLTVL.

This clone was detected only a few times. CDR3 protein: CASMGTGIRQPQHF. The CDR3 region has the DNA TGTGCCAGTATGGGGACAGGGATTAGACAGCCCCAGCATTTT. This chain joins TRBV19 and TRBJ1-5, with 9 nucleotides matching TRBD1. Germline V gene data show CDR1 as LNHDA and CDR2 as SQIVND (reference sequence). V lost 7 bases and J lost 7; bases outside the gene matches: 8. The CDR3 totals 14 residues.

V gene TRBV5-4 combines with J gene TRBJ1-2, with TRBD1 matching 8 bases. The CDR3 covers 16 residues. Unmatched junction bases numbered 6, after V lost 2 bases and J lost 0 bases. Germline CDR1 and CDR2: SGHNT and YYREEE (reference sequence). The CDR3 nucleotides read TGTGCCAGCAGCTTCGCGGCGACAGGGGCTAACTATGGCTACACCTTC. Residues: CASSFAATGANYGYTF.

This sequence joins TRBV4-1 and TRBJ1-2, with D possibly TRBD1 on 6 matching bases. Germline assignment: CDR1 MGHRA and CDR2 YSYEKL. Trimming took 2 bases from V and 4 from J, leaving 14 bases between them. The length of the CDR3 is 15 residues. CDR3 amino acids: CASSQITGKTYGYTF. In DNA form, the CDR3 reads TGCGCCAGCAGCCAAATCACAGGGAAAACCTATGGCTACACCTTC.

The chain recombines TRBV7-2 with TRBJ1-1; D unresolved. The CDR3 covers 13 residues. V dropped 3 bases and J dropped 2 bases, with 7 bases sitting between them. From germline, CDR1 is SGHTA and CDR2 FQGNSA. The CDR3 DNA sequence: TGTGCCAGCAGCTTTAGTGGTAACACTGAAGCTTTCTTT. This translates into CASSFSGNTEAFF.

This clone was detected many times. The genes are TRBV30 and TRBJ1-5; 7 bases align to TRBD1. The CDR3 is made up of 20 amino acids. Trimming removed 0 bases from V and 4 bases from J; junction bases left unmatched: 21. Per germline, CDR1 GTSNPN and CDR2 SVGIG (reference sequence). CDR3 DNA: TGTGCCTGGAGTGTACCCGTGATCTCGACAGGGAGTAGGGGGAATCAGCCCCAGCATTTT. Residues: CAWSVPVISTGSRGNQPQHF.

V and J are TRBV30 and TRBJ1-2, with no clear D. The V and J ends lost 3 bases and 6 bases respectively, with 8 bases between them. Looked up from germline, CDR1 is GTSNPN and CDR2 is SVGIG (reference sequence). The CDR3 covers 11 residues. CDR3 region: CAWRSVDGYTF. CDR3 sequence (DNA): TGTGCCTGGAGGTCCGTAGATGGCTACACCTTC.

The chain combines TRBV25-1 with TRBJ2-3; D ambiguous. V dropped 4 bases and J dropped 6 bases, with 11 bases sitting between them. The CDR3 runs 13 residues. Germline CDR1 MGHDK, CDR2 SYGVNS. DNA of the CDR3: TGTGCCAGCAGTGCCGTATCCCCGGATACGCAGTATTTT. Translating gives CASSAVSPDTQYF.

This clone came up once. The DNA of the CDR3 is TGTGCCAGCAGCCCCCCGGCGGGAGAACAAGAGACCCAGTACTTC. Protein product: CASSPPAGEQETQYF. This chain links TRBV6-5 with TRBJ2-5; 7 bases are a match to TRBD2. V was clipped by 6 bases and J by 2 bases; unmatched bases: 9. The length of the CDR3 is 15 residues. The germline V gene has CDR1 MNHEY and CDR2 SVGAGI.

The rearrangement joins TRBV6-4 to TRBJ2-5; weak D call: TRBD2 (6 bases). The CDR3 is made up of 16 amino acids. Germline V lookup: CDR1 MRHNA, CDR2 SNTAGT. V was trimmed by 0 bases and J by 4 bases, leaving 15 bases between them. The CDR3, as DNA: TGTGCCAGCAGTGACTCTGCCGGGAACGGGAGAGAGACCCAGTACTTC. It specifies CASSDSAGNGRETQYF.

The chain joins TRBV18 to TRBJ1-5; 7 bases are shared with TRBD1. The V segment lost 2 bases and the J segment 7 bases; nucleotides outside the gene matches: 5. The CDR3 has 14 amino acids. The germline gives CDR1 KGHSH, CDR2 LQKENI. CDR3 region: CASSPDRDKQPQHF. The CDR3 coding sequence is TGTGCCAGCTCACCAGACAGGGACAAGCAGCCCCAGCATTTT.

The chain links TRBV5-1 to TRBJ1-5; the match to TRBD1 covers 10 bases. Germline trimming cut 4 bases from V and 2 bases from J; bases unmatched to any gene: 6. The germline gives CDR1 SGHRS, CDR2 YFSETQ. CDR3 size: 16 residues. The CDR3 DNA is TGCGCCAGCAGCCTAGACGGGACAGGGGGCAATCAGCCCCAGCATTTT. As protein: CASSLDGTGGNQPQHF.

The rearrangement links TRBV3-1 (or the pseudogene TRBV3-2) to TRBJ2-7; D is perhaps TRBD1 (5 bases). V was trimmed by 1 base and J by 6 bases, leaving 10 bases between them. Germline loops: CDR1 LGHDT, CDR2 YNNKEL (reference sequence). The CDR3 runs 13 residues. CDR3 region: CASSQVRALEQYF. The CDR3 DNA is TGTGCCAGCAGCCAAGTCAGGGCTCTCGAGCAGTACTTC.

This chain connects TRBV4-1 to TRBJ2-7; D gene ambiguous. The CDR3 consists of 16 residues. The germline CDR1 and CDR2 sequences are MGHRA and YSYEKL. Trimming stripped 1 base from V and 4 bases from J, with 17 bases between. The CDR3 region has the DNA TGCGCCAGCAGCCAAGGACCGGGTTCTAACTTTTACGAGCAGTACTTC. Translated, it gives CASSQGPGSNFYEQYF.

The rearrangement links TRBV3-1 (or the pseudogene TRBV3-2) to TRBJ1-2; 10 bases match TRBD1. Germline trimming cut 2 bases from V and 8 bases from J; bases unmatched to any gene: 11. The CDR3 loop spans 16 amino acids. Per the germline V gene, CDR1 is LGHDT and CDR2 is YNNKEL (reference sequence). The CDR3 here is CASSQRGTGDAEGYTF. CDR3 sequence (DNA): TGTGCCAGCAGCCAAAGGGGGACAGGGGATGCTGAAGGCTACACCTTC.

The CDR3 nucleotides read TGCGCCAGCAGCCTTAGGACAGGGAACCTAGAGTCACCCCTCCACTTT. Encoded protein: CASSLRTGNLESPLHF. This chain links TRBV4-1 with TRBJ1-6, with 8 bases aligning to TRBD1. This CDR3 has 16 residues. In germline, CDR1 is MGHRA, CDR2 YSYEKL. V shed 4 bases and J 10 bases; nucleotides not matched to a gene: 12.

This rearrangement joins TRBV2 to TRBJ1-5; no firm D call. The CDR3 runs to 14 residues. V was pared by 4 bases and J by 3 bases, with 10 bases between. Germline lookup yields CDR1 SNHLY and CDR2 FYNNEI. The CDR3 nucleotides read TGTGCCAGCAGTGGTGCAGATTCCAATCAGCCCCAGCATTTT. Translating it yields CASSGADSNQPQHF. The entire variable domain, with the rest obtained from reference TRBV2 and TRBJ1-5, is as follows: EPEVTQTPSHQVTQMGQEVILRCVPISNHLYFYWYRQILGQKVEFLVSFYNNEISEKSEIFDDQFSVERPDGSNFTLKIRSTKLEDSAMYFCASSGADSNQPQHFGDGTRLSIL.